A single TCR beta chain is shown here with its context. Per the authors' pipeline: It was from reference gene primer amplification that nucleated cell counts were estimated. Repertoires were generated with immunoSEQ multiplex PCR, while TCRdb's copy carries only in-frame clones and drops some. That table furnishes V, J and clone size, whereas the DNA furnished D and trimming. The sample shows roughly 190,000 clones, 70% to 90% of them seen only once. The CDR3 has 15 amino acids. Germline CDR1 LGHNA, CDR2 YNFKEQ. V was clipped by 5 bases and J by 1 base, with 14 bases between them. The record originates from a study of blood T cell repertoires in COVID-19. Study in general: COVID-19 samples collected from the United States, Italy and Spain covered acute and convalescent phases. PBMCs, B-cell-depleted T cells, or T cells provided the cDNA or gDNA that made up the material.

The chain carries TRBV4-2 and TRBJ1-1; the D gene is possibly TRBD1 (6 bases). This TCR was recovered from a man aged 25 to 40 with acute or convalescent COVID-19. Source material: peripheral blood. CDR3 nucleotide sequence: TGTGCCAGCAGCAACTCCGGACAGCCGAACACTGAAGCTTTCTTT. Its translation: CASSNSGQPNTEAFF.